These 2 T cell receptor beta chains came from one sample sequenced in a study of cytomegalovirus exposure and HLA in healthy donors. Amplification used 60 Vbeta primers and 13 Jbeta primers. Using immunoSEQ multiplex PCR, the repertoire was profiled, and TCRdb retains in-frame clones only, with some absent. The sample holds 150,000 to 200,000 clones, roughly 80% seen once. Sequencing input: PBMCs. The receptors originated from a male donor in good health and CMV-seronegative.

The chain uses TRBV10-3 and TRBJ2-7; 8 bases align to TRBD1. CDR1 is ENHRY, CDR2 SYGVKD, per germline. V dropped 6 bases and J dropped 1; count of bases not matched to a gene: 8. The CDR3 length is 15 residues. CDR3 protein: CAISQRDRSSYEQYF. CDR3 bases: TGTGCCATCAGCCAGAGGGACAGGTCTTCCTACGAGCAGTACTTC.

The rearrangement links TRBV10-3 to TRBJ2-1, with TRBD2 identical over 8 bases. The V gene end was trimmed by 2 bases and the J gene end by 14 bases; junction bases not matched to a gene: 5. The germline gives CDR1 ENHRY, CDR2 SYGVKD. CDR3 length equals 12 residues. The CDR3 is CAISEGGTREFF. The CDR3 DNA reads as TGTGCCATCAGTGAGGGAGGGACTAGGGAGTTCTTC.